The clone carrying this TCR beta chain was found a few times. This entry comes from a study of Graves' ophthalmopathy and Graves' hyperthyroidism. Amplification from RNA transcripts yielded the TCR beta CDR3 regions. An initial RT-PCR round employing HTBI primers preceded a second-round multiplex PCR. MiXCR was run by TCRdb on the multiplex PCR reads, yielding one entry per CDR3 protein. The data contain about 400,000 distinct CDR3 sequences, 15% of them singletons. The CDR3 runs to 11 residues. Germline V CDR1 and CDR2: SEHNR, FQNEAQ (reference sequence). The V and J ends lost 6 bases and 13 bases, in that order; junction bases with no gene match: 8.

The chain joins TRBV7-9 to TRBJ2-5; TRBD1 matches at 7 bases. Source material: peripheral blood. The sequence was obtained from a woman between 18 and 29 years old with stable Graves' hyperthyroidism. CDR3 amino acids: CASRGTGERYF. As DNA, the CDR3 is TGTGCCAGCAGGGGCACAGGGGAAAGGTACTTC.